This is a list of T cell receptor beta chains from one sample in a study of CD8+CD57+ T cells in acquired aplastic anemia. TCRdb re-called the reads with MiXCR, one entry per CDR3 protein. This sample has some 150,000 distinct CDR3 sequences, with about two thirds found just once. The sample comprised sorted CD4+, CD8+, or CD8+CD57+ T cells (not recorded which) from PBMCs. The receptors were sampled from a human donor with aplastic anemia. CDR3s include the opening cysteine and the closing phenylalanine or tryptophan. The D gene is left open where the match is weak. Clone size is given for some rows only: seen once, a few or many times, or a class if the clone is expanded.

TRBJ2-5	NA	14	NA	TRBV24-1	CATSESANQETQYF	TGTGCCACCAGTGAATCAGCCAATCAAGAGACCCAGTACTTC
TRBJ2-2	NA	19	TRBD2	TRBV7-9	CASSLEMAGEWIIAGELFF	TGTGCCAGCAGCTTAGAGATGGCGGGGGAATGGATTATTGCCGGGGAGCTGTTTTTT
TRBJ2-2	NA	15	TRBD1	TRBV5-1	CASSWGQTTTGELFF	TGCGCCAGCAGCTGGGGACAGACTACCACCGGGGAGCTGTTTTTT
TRBJ2-7	few	14	NA	TRBV7-3	CASSFGTGRDEQYF	TGTGCCAGCAGCTTCGGGACCGGACGGGACGAGCAGTACTTC
TRBJ2-2	NA	15	NA	TRBV25-1	CASSGSTNGTGELFF	TGTGCCAGCAGTGGGTCCACTAACGGCACCGGGGAGCTGTTTTTT
TRBJ1-1	NA	13	NA	TRBV29-1	CSCETGLNTEAFF	TGCAGCTGTGAAACAGGGCTGAACACTGAAGCTTTCTTT
TRBJ1-1	NA	13	TRBD1	TRBV19	CASKDRVDTEAFF	TGTGCCAGCAAAGACAGGGTTGACACTGAAGCTTTCTTT
TRBJ1-6	NA	14	TRBD1	TRBV2	CASSKRQGASPLHF	TGTGCCAGCAGTAAGAGACAGGGGGCTTCACCCCTCCACTTT
TRBJ2-5	NA	13	NA	TRBV24-1	CATSVTGQETQYF	TGTGCCACCAGTGTAACGGGGCAAGAGACCCAGTACTTC
TRBJ1-5	NA	15	NA	TRBV7-9	CASSLLTRGDQPQHF	TGTGCCAGCAGCTTATTGACCCGTGGGGATCAGCCCCAGCATTTT
TRBJ2-2	few	15	NA	TRBV5-4	CASSTSLGSGGELFF	TGTGCCAGCAGCACCTCCTTAGGGTCAGGCGGGGAGCTGTTTTTT
TRBJ2-3	NA	14	TRBD1	TRBV20-1	CSARGDSSTDTQYF	TGCAGTGCTAGAGGGGACAGCAGCACAGATACGCAGTATTTT
TRBJ2-1	few	20	NA	TRBV2	CASSSKAGKRATVSYNEQFF	TGTGCCAGCAGCAGTAAAGCTGGTAAACGGGCCACGGTGTCCTACAATGAGCAGTTCTTC
TRBJ2-1	NA	12	NA	TRBV9	CASSVVENEQFF	TGTGCCAGCAGCGTAGTAGAGAATGAGCAGTTCTTC
TRBJ1-1	NA	14	NA	TRBV10-3	CAISEAVRGTEAFF	TGTGCCATCAGTGAGGCAGTTAGGGGAACCGAAGCTTTCTTT
TRBJ2-5	NA	15	NA	TRBV7-2	CASSLATGNQETQYF	TGTGCCAGCAGCTTAGCGACGGGAAACCAAGAGACCCAGTACTTC
TRBJ1-6	NA	12	NA	TRBV7-9	CASSFPDGRLHF	TGTGCCAGCAGCTTCCCAGACGGGCGGCTCCACTTT
TRBJ2-7	NA	13	NA	TRBV19	CASSIQGFGEQYF	TGTGCCAGTAGTATACAGGGGTTCGGGGAGCAGTACTTC
TRBJ1-6	NA	14	TRBD1	TRBV7-9	CASSRGQDYSPLHF	TGTGCCAGCAGCCGAGGACAGGACTATTCACCCCTCCACTTT
TRBJ2-7	NA	12	NA	TRBV5-1	CASSSGPYEQYF	TGCGCCAGCAGCTCCGGTCCCTACGAGCAGTACTTC
TRBJ1-2	NA	15	TRBD1	TRBV7-9	CASSLVTGDNYGYTF	TGTGCCAGCAGCTTAGTCACAGGGGATAACTATGGCTACACCTTC